This entry lists 5 T cell receptor beta chains sequenced from one sample in a study of human T cells and chemical hapten exposure. Noted time point: patch test 1, 2 weeks after DPC sensitization. Regarding treatment: therapeutic diphenylcyclopropenone sensitization with weekly scalp DPC. MiXCR was run by TCRdb on the RACE reads, yielding one entry per CDR3 protein. Seen here are roughly 380,000 distinct CDR3 sequences, approximately 5% observed once, and the top ten hold about 2.2%. This sample comprised whole blood, obtained in connection with sensitization to the hapten diphenylcyclopropenone (DPC). These receptors came from a woman aged 45-65 years with alopecia areata. Some clones in this sample may be carry-over from other donors' samples.

A few counts support this clonotype. The chain carries TRBV10-3 and TRBJ1-1; D uncertain. The V end lost 2 bases, the J end lost 3 bases, and 10 bases lay between the germline ends. The germline V gene encodes CDR1 ENHRY and CDR2 SYGVKD. There are 14 residues in the CDR3. The CDR3 loop is CAISERGRDTEAFF. In DNA, the CDR3 is TGTGCCATCAGTGAGAGAGGCCGCGACACTGAAGCTTTCTTT.

This clonotype was counted ten times or more. The chain combines TRBV12-3 or TRBV12-4 with TRBJ1-2, with D possibly TRBD1 on 6 matching bases. Trimming took off 5 bases at V and 4 bases at J, with 8 bases between the two ends. The CDR3 length is 12 residues. The CDR3 loop reads CASSPDSYGYTF. In DNA form, the CDR3 reads TGTGCCAGCAGTCCGGACAGCTATGGCTACACCTTC.

In its sample, this clonotype was seen many times. V gene TRBV2 combines with J gene TRBJ2-5; tentative D call: TRBD1 (6 bases). This CDR3 region has 12 residues. Trimming took off 6 bases at V and 3 bases at J, with 8 bases between the two ends. Germline V CDR1 and CDR2: SNHLY, FYNNEI. DNA of the CDR3: TGTGCCAGCAGCTGGACAGAAGAGACCCAGTACTTC. Its protein is CASSWTEETQYF.

This clonotype was counted at least ten times. V is TRBV2 and J is TRBJ2-2; 9 bases map to TRBD2. The germline V gene encodes CDR1 SNHLY and CDR2 FYNNEI. The CDR3 runs to 17 residues. J was trimmed by 0 bases and V by 5 bases; bases with no gene match: 7. CDR3 amino acids: CASSIEAGGSNTGELFF. CDR3 in DNA: TGTGCCAGCAGTATCGAAGCGGGAGGATCGAACACCGGGGAGCTGTTTTTT.

This clonotype has a count of ten or more. The chain links TRBV7-9 to TRBJ1-2, with unresolved D. There are 14 residues in the CDR3. CDR1 and CDR2 from the germline V gene are SEHNR and FQNEAQ (reference sequence). V was cut by 5 bases and J by 4 bases, with 14 bases left in between. CDR3 sequence: CASSPEGGGYGYTF. The CDR3 DNA is TGTGCCAGCAGCCCGGAGGGCGGCGGCTATGGCTACACCTTC.